What follows describes a single T cell receptor (beta chain). Deletions cut 5 bases from V and 0 bases from J, with 13 bases between. Germline values: CDR1 LNHDA, CDR2 SQIVND (reference sequence). CDR3 size: 15 residues. This sample is drawn from a study of identical twins. Using its own MiXCR run on the 5' RACE reads, TCRdb lists one record per CDR3 protein. The table has hundreds of thousands of distinct CDR3 sequences, roughly 7% seen once. Separately, the same data were catalogued under a study of yellow fever vaccine responses in identical twins.

The specimen sequenced was memory (CD45RO+) T cells sorted from blood. V usage is TRBV19 and J usage is TRBJ2-5, with a weak D call TRBD1 (6 bases). The receptor was derived from a woman younger than 35 in good health. In nucleotides, the CDR3 is TGTGCCAGTAGTCCCAGGGGCTGGTACCAAGAGACCCAGTACTTC. It is translated as CASSPRGWYQETQYF.